Each of the 5 T cell receptor beta chains below was sequenced from the same sample in a study of T cell responses to AZD1222 COVID-19 vaccine. TCRdb keeps only in-frame clones here, not all; method: immunoSEQ multiplex PCR. The sample lists over 150,000 clones; around nine tenths were seen once. The sample consisted of peripheral blood, taken on day 0 of AZD1222 vaccination. The receptor set was obtained from an adult in good health.

The V gene is TRBV7-9, the J gene TRBJ1-2; the D gene is possibly TRBD1 (5 bases). This CDR3 comprises 14 residues. Trimming shortened V by 2 bases and J by 1 base, and 8 bases separated the two germline ends. From germline, CDR1 is SEHNR and CDR2 FQNEAQ (reference sequence). CDR3 residues: CASSLPTDNYGYTF. DNA for the CDR3: TGTGCCAGCAGCTTACCGACAGATAACTATGGCTACACCTTC.

The CDR3 DNA reads as TGTGCCAGCAGCTTAAAGGGACAGGGTGTTGGCTACACCTTC. Its translation is CASSLKGQGVGYTF. The gene calls are TRBV13 and TRBJ1-2, with 9 bases aligning to TRBD1. The CDR3 is made up of 14 amino acids. Germline CDR1 is PRHDT and CDR2 is FYEKMQ (reference sequence). Trimming removed 2 bases from V and 7 bases from J; junction bases left unmatched: 5.

In this sample, this clone turned up a few times. This sequence joins TRBV30 and TRBJ1-5, with no clear D. The ends were cut back, 0 bases at V and 8 bases at J, with 11 bases in the middle. Germline loops: CDR1 GTSNPN, CDR2 SVGIG (reference sequence). The CDR3 totals 13 residues. The chain's CDR3 is CAWSVGPGEPQHF. CDR3 in DNA: TGTGCCTGGAGTGTTGGCCCTGGGGAGCCCCAGCATTTT.

The chain joins TRBV10-3 to TRBJ2-7; 7 bases map to TRBD1. Trimming cost V 3 bases and J 6 bases; bases outside gene matches: 8. The CDR3 runs to 14 residues. CDR1 is ENHRY and CDR2 is SYGVKD in the germline V gene. The CDR3 loop is CAISDGGRGFEQYF. CDR3 DNA: TGTGCCATCAGTGATGGGGGCAGGGGGTTCGAGCAGTACTTC.

V and J are TRBV5-1 and TRBJ2-5, with D hard to call. CDR1 is SGHRS, CDR2 YFSETQ, per germline. Trimming pared 0 bases from V and 1 base from J, leaving 7 bases between. The CDR3 is 14 amino acids. The CDR3 spells CASSLGVIQETQYF. The CDR3, as DNA: TGCGCCAGCAGCTTGGGGGTAATCCAAGAGACCCAGTACTTC.